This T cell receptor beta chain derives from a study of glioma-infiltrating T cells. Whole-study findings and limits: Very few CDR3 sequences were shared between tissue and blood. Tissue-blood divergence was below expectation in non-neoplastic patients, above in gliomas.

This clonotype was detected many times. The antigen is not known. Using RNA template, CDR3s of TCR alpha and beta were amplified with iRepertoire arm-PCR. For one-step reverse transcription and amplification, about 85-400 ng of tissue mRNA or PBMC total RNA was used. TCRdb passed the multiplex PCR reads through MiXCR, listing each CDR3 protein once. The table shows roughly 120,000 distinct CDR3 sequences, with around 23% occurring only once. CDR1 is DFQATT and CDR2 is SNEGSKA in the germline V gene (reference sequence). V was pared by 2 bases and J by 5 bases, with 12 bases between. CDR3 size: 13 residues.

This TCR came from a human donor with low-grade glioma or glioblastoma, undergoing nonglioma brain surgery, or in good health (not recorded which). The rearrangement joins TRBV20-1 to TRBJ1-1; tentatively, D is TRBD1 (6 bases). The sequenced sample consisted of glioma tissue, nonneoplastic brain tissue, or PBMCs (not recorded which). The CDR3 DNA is TGCAGTGCTAGAATTAGGGGGGGAACTGAAGCTTTCTTT. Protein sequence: CSARIRGGTEAFF.